This T cell receptor beta chain comes out of a study of blood T cell repertoires in COVID-19. Profiled with immunoSEQ multiplex PCR; TCRdb holds only in-frame clones, not every one. The table has about 140,000 clones, about 80% seen once; the top ten hold under 2%. This clone ranks as medium-sized. The germline V and J ends were trimmed by 5 bases and 4 bases, with 14 bases remaining between them. The CDR3 has 14 amino acids. Germline V lookup: CDR1 MRHNA, CDR2 SNTAGT. Sequenced material: PBMCs or T cells enriched from blood (not recorded which). V usage is TRBV6-4 and J usage is TRBJ1-1; no reliable D call. This receptor was identified in a woman younger than 30 who had been exposed to COVID-19. The CDR3: CASSPSTEATEAFF. As DNA, the CDR3 is TGTGCCAGCAGTCCATCAACCGAGGCCACTGAAGCTTTCTTT.